A single sample gave rise to the 30 T cell receptor beta chains below, sequenced in a study of blood T cell repertoires in COVID-19. Assay: immunoSEQ multiplex PCR; the TCRdb copy retains only in-frame clones and omits some. This table has about 250,000 clones, more than 70% appearing once. Input material: peripheral blood. The receptors originated from a woman of 80 years or more with COVID-19, enrolled during active disease.

J is TRBJ1-2 and V is TRBV27; D might be TRBD1 (6 bases). The CDR3 contains 13 residues. V was pared by 2 bases and J by 4 bases, with 8 bases between. CDR1 is MNHEY and CDR2 is SMNVEV in the germline V gene (reference sequence). Here the CDR3 reads CASSLGQSYGYTF. The CDR3 bases are TGTGCCAGCAGTTTAGGACAGTCCTATGGCTACACCTTC.

This chain uses TRBV5-1 with TRBJ2-5; TRBD1 aligns across 11 bases. Trimming removed 2 bases from V and 5 bases from J; junction bases left unmatched: 8. Germline lookup yields CDR1 SGHRS and CDR2 YFSETQ. This CDR3 contains 16 residues. The CDR3 coding sequence is TGCGCCAGCAGCTTCTGGACAGGGGGCGCGATGGAGACCCAGTACTTC. This encodes CASSFWTGGAMETQYF. Combining the CDR3 with reference TRBV5-1 and TRBJ2-5 gives the whole variable domain KAGVTQTPRYLIKTRGQQVTLSCSPISGHRSVSWYQQTPGQGLQFLFEYFSETQRNKGNFPGRFSGRQFSNSRSEMNVSTLELGDSALYLCASSFWTGGAMETQYFGPGTRLLVL.

This clone was counted only a few times. The V and J genes are TRBV19 and TRBJ1-2, with a weak D call TRBD1 (5 bases). The CDR3 has 15 residues. Germline CDR1 is LNHDA and CDR2 is SQIVND (reference sequence). The V and J ends lost 7 bases and 2 bases respectively, with 17 bases between them. CDR3 in DNA: TGTGCCAGTACCACGAATCAGGGTGAAAACTATGGCTACACCTTC. This codes for CASTTNQGENYGYTF. The entire variable domain, with the rest obtained from reference TRBV19 and TRBJ1-2, is as follows: DGGITQSPKYLFRKEGQNVTLSCEQNLNHDAMYWYRQDPGQGLRLIYYSQIVNDFQKGDIAEGYSVSREKKESFPLTVTSAQKNPTAFYLCASTTNQGENYGYTFGSGTRLTVV.

The table lists this clone with a few counts. J is TRBJ1-5 and V is TRBV5-5; possibly TRBD1 for D (6 bases). Trimming shortened V by 4 bases and J by 5 bases, and 16 bases separated the two germline ends. CDR1 is SGHKS, CDR2 YYEKEE, per germline (reference sequence). This CDR3 has 15 amino acids. CDR3 residues: CASSPLGGGHQPQHF. DNA of the CDR3: TGTGCCAGCAGCCCCTTGGGGGGGGGCCATCAGCCCCAGCATTTT.

The chain joins TRBV7-2 to TRBJ1-6, with 9 bases aligning to TRBD1. Germline values: CDR1 SGHTA, CDR2 FQGNSA. The CDR3 extends over 15 amino acids. J was trimmed by 7 bases and V by 4 bases; bases with no gene match: 5. CDR3 nucleotides: TGTGCCAGCAGCTACTTGGGACAGGGAAATTCACCCCTCCACTTT. It encodes CASSYLGQGNSPLHF.

V and J are TRBV4-2 and TRBJ2-5; 7 bases map to TRBD2. Germline lookup yields CDR1 LGHNA and CDR2 YNFKEQ. The length of the CDR3 is 18 residues. V lost 4 bases, J lost 5 bases, and 19 bases stayed unmatched. CDR3 nucleotides: TGTGCCAGCAGCCGTGGACTAGAGACCACTCGAGCGCCGGAGACCCAGTACTTC. Translation: CASSRGLETTRAPETQYF.

The chain combines TRBV28 with TRBJ2-5, with 8 nucleotides matching TRBD1. V lost 6 bases, J lost 4 bases, and 7 bases stayed unmatched. Germline V gene sequence: CDR1 MDHEN, CDR2 SYDVKM. The CDR3 is made up of 14 amino acids. This CDR3 is CASRRGRGRETQYF. DNA of the CDR3: TGTGCCAGCAGGAGAGGCAGGGGGCGAGAGACCCAGTACTTC.

The CDR3 DNA reads TGTGCCAGCTCACGTCCGACAGTCTCTGGAAACACCATATATTTT. Amino acid sequence: CASSRPTVSGNTIYF. V is TRBV18 and J is TRBJ1-3, with D possibly TRBD1 on 5 matching bases. Trimming took 4 bases from V and 0 from J, leaving 10 bases between them. The CDR3 extends over 15 amino acids. The germline gives CDR1 KGHSH, CDR2 LQKENI. Combining the CDR3 with reference TRBV18 and TRBJ1-3 gives the whole variable domain NAGVMQNPRHLVRRRGQEARLRCSPMKGHSHVYWYRQLPEEGLKFMVYLQKENIIDESGMPKERFSAEFPKEGPSILRIQQVVRGDSAAYFCASSRPTVSGNTIYFGEGSWLTVV.

This clone is a singleton in its sample. The CDR3 spells CASSQEVGKVYEQYV. DNA for the CDR3: TGCGCCAGCAGCCAAGAGGTCGGGAAGGTCTACGAGCAGTACGTC. The chain recombines TRBV4-1 with TRBJ2-7; a possible D gene is TRBD2 (5 bases). Germline values: CDR1 MGHRA, CDR2 YSYEKL. V was cut by 0 bases and J by 3 bases, with 12 bases left in between. The CDR3 covers 15 residues.

This clone has only a few counts. This chain uses TRBV28 with TRBJ1-2; tentative D call: TRBD1 (5 bases). V lost 5 bases and J lost 0, with 16 bases in between. Per the germline V gene, CDR1 is MDHEN and CDR2 is SYDVKM. The CDR3 covers 16 residues. CDR3 protein: CASSPPMGGANYGYTF. The CDR3 nucleotides read TGTGCCAGCAGTCCCCCCATGGGGGGAGCTAACTATGGCTACACCTTC.

The chain employs TRBV11-2 and TRBJ2-7; no clear D gene. Between the trimmed V and J ends, which lost 5 bases and 6 bases, there was a span of 8 bases. The CDR3 runs 11 residues. Germline lookup yields CDR1 SGHAT and CDR2 FQNNGV. The CDR3 loop reads CASSIKSEQYF. CDR3 DNA: TGTGCCAGCAGCATCAAGAGCGAGCAGTACTTC.

Only one count was recorded for this clone. V usage is TRBV5-6 and J usage is TRBJ1-3, with D tentatively TRBD1 (5 bases). With 1 base removed from V and 0 bases from J, the gap between germline ends came to 14 bases. CDR3 length: 17 amino acids. Germline V gene lookup returns CDR1 SGHDT and CDR2 YYEEEE. The CDR3 spells CASSLRVIGDSGNTIYF. CDR3 in DNA: TGTGCCAGCAGCTTGAGGGTGATAGGGGACTCTGGAAACACCATATATTTT.

For this clone: Compared with germline, one end of the junction differs, possibly owing to a read error. The chain couples TRBV5-1 to TRBJ1-2, with 7 bases identical to TRBD1. The CDR3 spans 13 residues. Germline V gene sequence: CDR1 SGHRS, CDR2 YFSETQ. CDR3: CASSLNPPETGSF. The DNA of the CDR3 is TGCGCCAGCAGCCTGAACCCCCCGGAGACAGGGAGCTTC.

V is TRBV2 and J is TRBJ1-6; unclear D gene. Trimming took 7 bases from V and 0 from J, leaving 13 bases between them. The CDR3 extends over 16 amino acids. CDR1 SNHLY and CDR2 FYNNEI come from the germline V gene. CDR3 bases: TGTGCCAGCAAGGTGGAGTTCAGCTCCTATAATTCACCCCTCCACTTT. Translating it yields CASKVEFSSYNSPLHF.

This clone was seen a single time. The chain couples TRBV11-2 to TRBJ1-1; a possible D gene is TRBD1 (5 bases). The CDR3 is 14 amino acids. Trimming took 5 bases from V and 2 from J, leaving 12 bases between them. Germline V gene data show CDR1 as SGHAT and CDR2 as FQNNGV. The CDR3 DNA is TGTGCCAGCAGCCCACAGGTCCCAAACACTGAAGCTTTCTTT. Encoded protein: CASSPQVPNTEAFF.

This clone was observed a few times. The chain has TRBV15 and TRBJ1-2; 8 bases fit TRBD1. The length of the CDR3 is 15 residues. Germline CDR1 is LNHNV and CDR2 is YYDKDF (reference sequence). V was clipped by 5 bases and J by 4 bases; unmatched bases: 9. The CDR3 loop is CATSPSTGVGYGYTF. As DNA, the CDR3 is TGTGCCACCAGCCCCTCGACAGGGGTGGGCTATGGCTACACCTTC.

The gene calls are TRBV10-3 and TRBJ2-3; 9 nucleotides match TRBD2. The trim removed 1 base at V and 2 bases at J, leaving 4 bases unmatched. The CDR3 is 16 amino acids. Germline CDR1 is ENHRY and CDR2 is SYGVKD. CDR3 amino acids: CAISEFLAGATDTQYF. The CDR3 bases are TGTGCCATCAGTGAGTTCTTAGCGGGGGCCACAGATACGCAGTATTTT.

The rearrangement links TRBV28 to TRBJ1-3, with 8 bases that match TRBD1. The trim removed 6 bases at V and 9 bases at J, leaving 7 bases unmatched. The CDR3 is 13 residues long. In germline, CDR1 is MDHEN, CDR2 SYDVKM. Here the CDR3 reads CASSSRTGSTIYF. The DNA for the CDR3 is TGTGCCAGCAGCTCTAGGACAGGGTCCACCATATATTTT. Looking up the rest from reference TRBV28 and TRBJ1-3 gives the full variable domain: DVKVTQSSRYLVKRTGEKVFLECVQDMDHENMFWYRQDPGLGLRLIYFSYDVKMKEKGDIPEGYSVSREKKERFSLILESASTNQTSMYLCASSSRTGSTIYFGEGSWLTVV.

The CDR3 DNA sequence: TGTGCCAGCAGCCAAGGGGGACAGGGGAACTACGAGCAGTACGTC. It is translated as CASSQGGQGNYEQYV. V and J are TRBV3-1 (or the pseudogene TRBV3-2) and TRBJ2-7, with 10 nucleotides matching TRBD1. The CDR3 contains 15 residues. Germline V gene data show CDR1 as LGHDT and CDR2 as YNNKEL (reference sequence). Trimming at V came to 1 base and at J to 3 bases, leaving 3 bases not matched to a gene.

The CDR3, as DNA: TGTGCCAGCAGGGCAGGGGGGCAACGGGAGCTGTTTTTT. It specifies CASRAGGQRELFF. This rearrangement joins TRBV6-6 to TRBJ2-2, with a tentative D call TRBD1 (7 bases). V gave up 6 bases and J gave up 9 bases, with 14 bases separating them. The CDR3 is 13 amino acids. Germline CDR1 is MNHNY and CDR2 is SVGAGI (reference sequence).

The chain is built from TRBV3-1 (or the pseudogene TRBV3-2) and TRBJ1-2; TRBD1 might be the D (5 bases). Per germline, CDR1 LGHDT and CDR2 YNNKEL (reference sequence). The CDR3 runs to 18 residues. Trimming cost V 0 bases and J 4 bases, with 21 bases left between them. CDR3 nucleotide sequence: TGTGCCAGCAGCCAAGACGTGCCTGGGACTTTAAGTTCCTATGGCTACACCTTC. The encoded protein is CASSQDVPGTLSSYGYTF.

The chain couples TRBV6-5 to TRBJ1-5; D is unresolved. V shed 6 bases and J shed 11 bases, with 17 bases lying between them. The CDR3 totals 13 residues. Germline-derived CDR1 and CDR2 are MNHEY and SVGAGI. The CDR3: CASRRTGVRTQHF. Written as DNA, the CDR3 is TGTGCCAGCAGAAGGACTGGCGTAAGGACCCAGCATTTT.

The V and J genes are TRBV7-2 and TRBJ2-7; D is possibly TRBD1 (6 bases). CDR3 length equals 15 residues. The ends were cut back, 2 bases at V and 6 bases at J, with 17 bases in the middle. Per germline, CDR1 SGHTA and CDR2 FQGNSA. The CDR3, as DNA: TGTGCCAGCAGCTTACCAGGCAGGGGACGTAGCGAGCAGTACTTC. It codes for CASSLPGRGRSEQYF.

V gene TRBV5-6 combines with J gene TRBJ2-1, with a tentative D call TRBD2 (6 bases). This CDR3 comprises 14 residues. The germline V gene encodes CDR1 SGHDT and CDR2 YYEEEE. Trimming pared 4 bases from V and 7 bases from J, leaving 15 bases between. The CDR3 nucleotides read TGTGCCAGCAGCCGCTGGGACTGGCTGAATGAGCAGTTCTTC. As protein: CASSRWDWLNEQFF. Variable domain in full (rest from reference TRBV5-6 and TRBJ2-1): DAGVTQSPTHLIKTRGQQVTLRCSPKSGHDTVSWYQQALGQGPQFIFQYYEEEERQRGNFPDRFSGHQFPNYSSELNVNALLLGDSALYLCASSRWDWLNEQFFGPGTRLTVL.

The rearrangement links TRBV10-3 to TRBJ1-3, with D unresolved. This CDR3 has 14 residues. Germline V gene data show CDR1 as ENHRY and CDR2 as SYGVKD. Trimming left V 7 bases short and J 0 bases short, with 10 bases between. For the CDR3, the DNA is TGTGCCATCAAGGACTCGAGCTCTGGAAACACCATATATTTT. Residues: CAIKDSSSGNTIYF.

The chain joins TRBV4-1 to TRBJ2-1, with 9 positions matching TRBD2. Trimming took 0 bases from V and 0 from J; bases not matched to a gene: 12. Per germline, CDR1 MGHRA and CDR2 YSYEKL. This CDR3 contains 20 residues. CDR3 coding DNA: TGCGCCAGCAGCCAAGAAGGCCTAGCGGGGCGTCCTAGCTCCTACAATGAGCAGTTCTTC. Amino acid sequence: CASSQEGLAGRPSSYNEQFF.

This sequence joins TRBV7-8 and TRBJ2-1, with 10 bases aligning to TRBD2. Trimming cost V 7 bases and J 4 bases; bases outside gene matches: 22. Per germline, CDR1 SGHVS and CDR2 FQNEAQ. The CDR3 runs 20 residues. The CDR3 region has the DNA TGTGCCAGCACCCCCGGGATAGCGGGGGGTCCCCCTACCTCGTACAATGAGCAGTTCTTC. Protein: CASTPGIAGGPPTSYNEQFF.

The V call is TRBV2, the J call TRBJ1-5; 8 bases match TRBD1. CDR3 length: 15 residues. CDR1 and CDR2 (germline): SNHLY, FYNNEI. Unmatched junction bases numbered 12, after V lost 7 bases and J lost 7 bases. CDR3 region: CASTPGRGLGQPQHF. In DNA form, the CDR3 reads TGTGCCAGCACCCCAGGCAGGGGGCTTGGACAGCCCCAGCATTTT.

This clone has just one count. The same CDR3 arises from other DNA sequences in this sample as well. The V gene is TRBV10-3, the J gene TRBJ2-5, with D possibly TRBD2 on 6 matching bases. This CDR3 spans 14 amino acids. Trimming left V 5 bases short and J 1 base short, with 11 bases between. Germline-derived CDR1 and CDR2 are ENHRY and SYGVKD. The CDR3 reads CAISPGTAQETQYF. DNA for the CDR3: TGTGCCATCAGTCCCGGGACTGCCCAAGAGACCCAGTACTTC.

This clone appeared a single time. The gene calls are TRBV5-1 and TRBJ1-1; D not certain. Trimming pared 1 base from V and 5 bases from J, leaving 9 bases between. CDR1 is SGHRS and CDR2 is YFSETQ in the germline V gene. This CDR3 contains 13 residues. The CDR3 nucleotides read TGCGCCAGCAGCTTGTTTTCCGGGACTGAAGCTTTCTTT. It yields the protein CASSLFSGTEAFF.